This T cell receptor beta chain was recovered during a study of shared clonotypes between healthy human individuals. Using immunoSEQ multiplex PCR, the repertoire was profiled, and TCRdb retains in-frame clones only, with some absent. This repertoire shows 1,500,000 or so clones, around 98.5% found once; its top ten account for under 0.45%. CDR3 size: 12 residues. The germline CDR1 and CDR2 sequences are SEHNR and FQNEAQ (reference sequence). V was cut by 6 bases and J by 3 bases, with 9 bases left in between. Source material: naive CD4+ T cells sorted from blood. Documented subset: CD45RA+ positively selected. The TCR originated in a man under 40 in good health. V gene TRBV7-9 combines with J gene TRBJ2-7, with D perhaps matching TRBD1 (6 bases). Here the CDR3 reads CASSARGYEQYF. Here the CDR3 DNA reads TGTGCCAGCAGTGCCAGGGGCTACGAGCAGTACTTC. The variable domain in full, completed from reference TRBV7-9 and TRBJ2-7, reads DTGVSQNPRHKITKRGQNVTFRCDPISEHNRLYWYRQTLGQGPEFLTYFQNEAQLEKSRLLSDRFSAERPKGSFSTLEIQRTEQGDSAMYLCASSARGYEQYFGPGTRLTVT.